The 29 T cell receptor beta chains reported below all come from one sample, sequenced in a study of T cells after yellow fever vaccination. MiXCR, run by TCRdb on the 5' RACE reads, gives a single entry per CDR3 protein. The table lists around 550,000 distinct CDR3 sequences, about a fifth of them singletons. The material sequenced was PBMCs, taken 15 days after the yellow fever booster vaccination. All receptors come from a man aged 25 to 45 who received the YFV17D yellow fever vaccine.

This clonotype came up a few times. The chain is built from TRBV20-1 and TRBJ2-1; TRBD2 agrees at 14 bases. The CDR3 consists of 16 residues. CDR1 DFQATT and CDR2 SNEGSKA come from the germline V gene (reference sequence). V lost 5 bases and J lost 8; bases outside the gene matches: 11. Written as DNA, the CDR3 is TGCAGTGCTGATCGAGCCGGGACTAGCGGGAGCGATGAGCAGTTCTTC. Protein: CSADRAGTSGSDEQFF.

There are many counts of this clonotype. This chain joins TRBV24-1 and TRBJ2-3; possibly TRBD1 for D (6 bases). This CDR3 region has 13 residues. Deletions cut 6 bases from V and 2 bases from J, with 8 bases between. Germline CDR1 and CDR2: KGHDR and SFDVKD. The CDR3 nucleotides are TGTGCCACCAGTCGGGACAACACAGATACGCAGTATTTT. It yields the protein CATSRDNTDTQYF.

A few counts support this clonotype. The chain links TRBV9 to TRBJ2-7; no definite D call. V was clipped by 0 bases and J by 0 bases, with 7 bases between them. Germline values: CDR1 SGDLS, CDR2 YYNGEE. The CDR3 totals 14 residues. CDR3 nucleotides: TGTGCCAGCAGCGTAGGCCAGCACTCCTACGAGCAGTACTTC. It yields the protein CASSVGQHSYEQYF.

The CDR3 DNA follows: TGCGCCAGCAGCTTGGCCAACCTCGGAGATACGCAGTATTTT. Translating gives CASSLANLGDTQYF. The genes are TRBV5-1 and TRBJ2-3; D unclear. V dropped 0 bases and J dropped 5 bases, with 10 bases sitting between them. Germline lookup yields CDR1 SGHRS and CDR2 YFSETQ. CDR3 length equals 14 residues.

The CDR3 spells CASSLQGINTEAFF. The CDR3 bases are TGTGCCAGCAGTTTACAAGGGATTAACACTGAAGCTTTCTTT. This chain links TRBV12-3 or TRBV12-4 with TRBJ1-1; D call uncertain. The CDR3 contains 14 residues. V shed 2 bases and J shed 2 bases, with 9 bases lying between them.

This clonotype showed up many times. The V gene is TRBV7-2, the J gene TRBJ2-4; TRBD2 matches at 13 bases. The CDR3 runs 15 residues. Germline assignment: CDR1 SGHTA and CDR2 FQGNSA. With V trimmed by 6 bases and J by 8 bases, 7 bases remained unmatched. CDR3 coding DNA: TGTGCCAGCAGACCGACTAGCGGGAGGAGGCACATTCAGTACTTC. This gives the protein CASRPTSGRRHIQYF.

There are a few counts of this clonotype. The V and J genes are TRBV30 and TRBJ1-6; 7 bases match TRBD1. Trimming at V came to 2 bases and at J to 9 bases, leaving 10 bases not matched to a gene. CDR3 length: 15 amino acids. Germline V gives CDR1 GTSNPN, CDR2 SVGIG (reference sequence). CDR3 amino acids: CAWSRPQGFSSPLHF. DNA for the CDR3: TGTGCCTGGAGTAGACCACAGGGGTTTAGTTCACCCCTCCACTTT.

The chain has TRBV7-9 and TRBJ2-7, with D perhaps TRBD2 (7 bases). Germline V CDR1 and CDR2: SEHNR, FQNEAQ (reference sequence). The CDR3 totals 15 residues. V lost 4 bases, J lost 4 bases, and 17 bases lay in between. The DNA for the CDR3 is TGTGCCAGCAGCTATGGGATGGGGGGGCTGTACGAGCAGTACTTC. Protein: CASSYGMGGLYEQYF.

There are a few counts of this clonotype. The J gene is TRBJ2-1, the V gene TRBV9, with D unclear. V lost 5 bases, J lost 8 bases, and 11 bases lay in between. Germline V gene sequence: CDR1 SGDLS, CDR2 YYNGEE. The CDR3 totals 12 residues. The CDR3 loop is CASSSHGDEQFF. As DNA, the CDR3 is TGTGCCAGCAGTTCCCACGGCGATGAGCAGTTCTTC. Based on the CDR3 plus reference TRBV9 and TRBJ2-1, the full variable domain is DSGVTQTPKHLITATGQRVTLRCSPRSGDLSVYWYQQSLDQGLQFLIQYYNGEERAKGNILERFSAQQFPDLHSELNLSSLELGDSALYFCASSSHGDEQFFGPGTRLTVL.

The gene calls are TRBV5-1 and TRBJ2-7, with D possibly being TRBD1 or TRBD2 (6 bases each). This CDR3 is built from 15 residues. Deletions cut 2 bases from V and 8 bases from J, with 20 bases between. Germline values: CDR1 SGHRS, CDR2 YFSETQ. The CDR3 DNA sequence: TGCGCCAGCAGCTTAGGAGGGGGGTTACCGGGACAGCAGTACTTC. Amino acids: CASSLGGGLPGQQYF.

This clonotype was found many times. V gene TRBV7-2 combines with J gene TRBJ2-7; 7 bases agree with TRBD2. The CDR3 has 14 residues. Trimming at V came to 1 base and at J to 2 bases, leaving 2 bases not matched to a gene. Germline CDR1 reads SGHTA; CDR2 reads FQGNSA. DNA of the CDR3: TGTGCCAGCAGCTTAGGGGGAGGGCCCTACGAGCAGTACTTC. It yields the protein CASSLGGGPYEQYF.

This clonotype was observed a handful of times. The CDR3 coding sequence is TGTGCCAGCAGTTCGCAAGGGGTTAGCAATCAGCCCCAGCATTTT. This gives the protein CASSSQGVSNQPQHF. The gene calls are TRBV12-3 or TRBV12-4 and TRBJ1-5; possible D gene TRBD1, 5 bases. The CDR3 is 15 amino acids. The germline V and J ends were trimmed by 4 bases and 0 bases, with 10 bases remaining between them.

The chain employs TRBV11-2 and TRBJ1-5; TRBD1 might be the D (6 bases). Deletions cut 5 bases from V and 6 bases from J, with 14 bases between. Germline V gene data show CDR1 as SGHAT and CDR2 as FQNNGV. This CDR3 is built from 14 residues. The CDR3 DNA follows: TGTGCCAGCAGCAAAACAGGGAAGGGTCAGCCCCAGCATTTT. It yields the protein CASSKTGKGQPQHF.

The V and J genes are TRBV5-1 and TRBJ2-3, with a tentative D call TRBD1 (5 bases). CDR1 is SGHRS, CDR2 YFSETQ, per germline. The CDR3 is 13 amino acids. Trimming left V 5 bases short and J 2 bases short, with 9 bases between. CDR3 nucleotide sequence: TGCGCCAGCAGTCAAGGGGCCACAGATACGCAGTATTTT. This codes for CASSQGATDTQYF.

Many counts were recorded for this clonotype. The chain joins TRBV15 to TRBJ1-5; D remains unclear. V was trimmed by 0 bases and J by 3 bases, leaving 9 bases between them. There are 15 residues in the CDR3. Germline lookup yields CDR1 LNHNV and CDR2 YYDKDF (reference sequence). CDR3 region: CATSRETRVNQPQHF. The CDR3 DNA is TGTGCCACCAGCAGAGAGACAAGGGTCAATCAGCCCCAGCATTTT.

This clonotype was counted between two and nine times. The chain links TRBV6-1 to TRBJ1-2, with D perhaps TRBD1 (5 bases). CDR3 length: 14 amino acids. The V gene lost 8 bases and the J gene lost 0 bases, with 13 bases spanning the gap. CDR1 MNHNS and CDR2 SASEGT come from the germline V gene. CDR3 in DNA: TGTGCCAGCGCCCTCGACAGATCTAACTATGGCTACACCTTC. Its protein is CASALDRSNYGYTF.

This clonotype was counted a few times. This chain connects TRBV7-2 to TRBJ2-1; 7 bases align to TRBD1. V lost 4 bases, J lost 7 bases, and 10 bases stayed unmatched. CDR3 size: 15 residues. The germline V gene has CDR1 SGHTA and CDR2 FQGNSA. The chain's CDR3 is CASSSPERGPNEQFF. Here the CDR3 DNA reads TGTGCCAGCAGCTCGCCCGAGAGGGGGCCAAATGAGCAGTTCTTC.

The rearrangement links TRBV15 to TRBJ2-7; 11 bases map to TRBD1. Germline CDR1 reads LNHNV; CDR2 reads YYDKDF (reference sequence). J gave up 6 bases and V 6 bases, and 4 bases lay outside the gene matches. The CDR3 consists of 13 residues. This CDR3 is CATRGQGDIEQYF. CDR3 DNA sequence: TGTGCCACCAGGGGACAGGGGGACATCGAGCAGTACTTC.

Only a few counts were recorded for this clonotype. This chain uses TRBV27 with TRBJ2-7; 7 bases agree with TRBD2. With V trimmed by 2 bases and J by 1 base, 5 bases remained unmatched. This CDR3 has 15 residues. In germline, CDR1 is MNHEY, CDR2 SMNVEV (reference sequence). CDR3 sequence (DNA): TGTGCCAGCAGTTTAACGGGGGGTATTTCCTACGAGCAGTACTTC. Protein product: CASSLTGGISYEQYF.

Only a few counts were recorded for this clonotype. DNA for the CDR3: TGTGCCAGCAGCTTTGTCCTTAGACCTGGGACTAGCGGGAGGAATGGCACCGGGGAGCTGTTTTTT. Protein sequence: CASSFVLRPGTSGRNGTGELFF. This chain joins TRBV7-2 and TRBJ2-2, with 15 positions matching TRBD2. V lost 3 bases to trimming and J lost 4 bases; unmatched junction nucleotides: 18. The CDR3 has 22 residues. Germline lookup yields CDR1 SGHTA and CDR2 FQGNSA.

This clonotype turned up a few times. The chain employs TRBV7-9 and TRBJ2-7; D possibly corresponds to TRBD2 (5 bases). Germline CDR1 SEHNR, CDR2 FQNEAQ (reference sequence). The CDR3 spans 14 residues. V was clipped by 6 bases and J by 6 bases, with 18 bases between them. This CDR3 is CASSPSGNWGEQYF. The CDR3 DNA is TGTGCCAGCAGTCCCTCGGGGAACTGGGGCGAGCAGTACTTC.

This sequence joins TRBV27 and TRBJ2-1, with D hard to call. V was trimmed by 4 bases and J by 9 bases, leaving 7 bases between them. Germline lookup yields CDR1 MNHEY and CDR2 SMNVEV (reference sequence). This CDR3 spans 11 amino acids. CDR3 DNA sequence: TGTGCCAGCAGTTCATCACGTGAGCAGTTCTTC. This codes for CASSSSREQFF.

This clonotype was counted between two and nine times. In nucleotides, the CDR3 is TGTGCCAGCAGCCTCAGCTACTATGGCTACACCTTC. Protein product: CASSLSYYGYTF. The chain recombines TRBV7-2 with TRBJ1-2, with no clear D. Trimming left V 5 bases short and J 3 bases short, with 7 bases between. Germline values: CDR1 SGHTA, CDR2 FQGNSA. This CDR3 has 12 residues.

This clonotype was picked up a small number of times. This chain connects TRBV20-1 to TRBJ2-5, with D uncertain. Trimming cost V 6 bases and J 0 bases, with 8 bases left between them. This CDR3 spans 12 amino acids. CDR1 DFQATT and CDR2 SNEGSKA come from the germline V gene (reference sequence). The CDR3 spells CSAHGYQETQYF. The CDR3, as DNA: TGCAGTGCACACGGGTACCAAGAGACCCAGTACTTC.

Only a few counts were recorded for this clonotype. This chain links TRBV2 with TRBJ2-5; TRBD2 agrees at 8 bases. The V gene end was trimmed by 3 bases and the J gene end by 7 bases; junction bases not matched to a gene: 10. CDR1 is SNHLY, CDR2 FYNNEI, per germline. CDR3 length: 15 amino acids. The CDR3 reads CASSEGREGLVTQYF. The CDR3 DNA sequence: TGTGCCAGCAGTGAGGGCCGGGAGGGCCTTGTGACCCAGTACTTC. Full variable domain (remainder filled in from reference TRBV2 and TRBJ2-5): EPEVTQTPSHQVTQMGQEVILRCVPISNHLYFYWYRQILGQKVEFLVSFYNNEISEKSEIFDDQFSVERPDGSNFTLKIRSTKLEDSAMYFCASSEGREGLVTQYFGPGTRLLVL.

The chain links TRBV9 to TRBJ2-1, with 9 bases aligning to TRBD2. Germline V gene data show CDR1 as SGDLS and CDR2 as YYNGEE. Unmatched junction bases numbered 5, after V lost 4 bases and J lost 0 bases. This CDR3 has 16 residues. The CDR3 DNA reads as TGTGCCAGCAGCCCCCAAGCGGGAGGCTCCTACAATGAGCAGTTCTTC. Translation: CASSPQAGGSYNEQFF.

The chain combines TRBV6-2 or TRBV6-3 with TRBJ2-1, with D perhaps given as TRBD1 or TRBD2 (6 bases each). V was cut by 4 bases and J by 5 bases, with 24 bases left in between. CDR3 length: 18 residues. The V gene's germline CDR1 is MNHEY and CDR2 SVGEGT. Here the CDR3 reads CASSSFRGGRGRNNEQFF. In DNA form, the CDR3 reads TGTGCCAGCAGTTCTTTCAGGGGAGGCCGAGGTCGAAACAATGAGCAGTTCTTC.

The chain carries TRBV19 and TRBJ2-3; 7 bases are shared with TRBD1. With 9 bases clipped from V and 4 bases from J, the junction kept 4 bases outside the gene matches. Germline V gives CDR1 LNHDA, CDR2 SQIVND (reference sequence). The CDR3 covers 12 residues. CDR3 in amino acids: CASRQGPDTQYF. The CDR3 nucleotides are TGTGCCAGCCGACAGGGCCCAGATACGCAGTATTTT.

The chain joins TRBV14 to TRBJ2-1; D tentatively reads TRBD1 or TRBD2 (5 bases each). CDR3 length: 15 amino acids. V was shortened by 5 bases and J by 2 bases, with 13 bases between the two germline ends. Germline V gene sequence: CDR1 SGHDN, CDR2 FVKESK. The CDR3 is CASSVHRDAYNEQFF. In DNA, the CDR3 is TGTGCCAGCAGCGTACACCGGGACGCCTACAATGAGCAGTTCTTC.